A selection of T cell receptor beta chains follows, all from one sample in a study of beta chain features in type 1 diabetes. Sequencing was performed with immunoSEQ multiplex PCR; in TCRdb, only in-frame clones are kept and a portion is missing. The table lists 200,000 to 250,000 clones, 25% to 35% of them singletons. Sequenced: central memory CD4+ T cells from blood. The receptors were sampled from a man aged 25-40 years in good health. Each CDR3 is given without its conserved first and last residue. Each record gives: J gene, V gene, CDR3 protein.

J: TRBJ2-1; V: TRBV6-1; CDR3: ASTSTSYNEQF
J: TRBJ2-2; V: TRBV7-2; CDR3: ASSLAGAGELF
J: TRBJ2-7; V: TRBV14; CDR3: ASSQNRGREQY
J: NA; V: TRBV29-1; CDR3: SVERGTGSHEQY
J: TRBJ2-5; V: TRBV10-1; CDR3: ASSEGVGGQY
J: TRBJ2-7; V: TRBV6-5; CDR3: ASSYESRGEQY
J: TRBJ1-6; V: TRBV6-5; CDR3: ASSYSKGSYNSPLH
J: TRBJ1-1; V: TRBV6-5; CDR3: ASSYSLAMNTEAF
J: TRBJ2-7; V: TRBV18; CDR3: ASSPPGREGSYEQY
J: TRBJ1-4; V: TRBV7-9; CDR3: ASSLDRPNEKLF
J: TRBJ2-7; V: TRBV5-6; CDR3: ASSLDSEQY
J: TRBJ2-2; V: TRBV9; CDR3: ASRGATGELF
J: TRBJ2-1; V: TRBV18; CDR3: ASSPPLRAGKTNNEQF
J: TRBJ2-7; V: TRBV6-5; CDR3: ASSSQRTGSYEQY
J: TRBJ1-2; V: TRBV29-1; CDR3: SVGQLGDYGYT
J: TRBJ2-2; V: TRBV7-7; CDR3: ASSPRLAGGPGTGELF
J: TRBJ2-7; V: TRBV5-1; CDR3: ASSPGTYEQY
J: TRBJ2-1; V: TRBV11-1; CDR3: ASSSSMGGGSYNEQF
J: TRBJ1-1; V: TRBV7-2; CDR3: ASSYQGRDTEAF
J: TRBJ2-1; V: TRBV9; CDR3: ASSVAASGTHYNEQF
J: TRBJ2-5; V: TRBV30; CDR3: AWRDTGTSGRAQY
J: TRBJ2-5; V: TRBV5-4; CDR3: ASSPSTGGGETQY
J: TRBJ1-2; V: TRBV18; CDR3: ASSQGRNYGYT
J: TRBJ2-1; V: TRBV2; CDR3: ASSPLPPPF
J: TRBJ2-5; V: TRBV30; CDR3: AWIPLGGILQETQY
J: TRBJ2-1; V: TRBV20-1; CDR3: SARVVNEQF